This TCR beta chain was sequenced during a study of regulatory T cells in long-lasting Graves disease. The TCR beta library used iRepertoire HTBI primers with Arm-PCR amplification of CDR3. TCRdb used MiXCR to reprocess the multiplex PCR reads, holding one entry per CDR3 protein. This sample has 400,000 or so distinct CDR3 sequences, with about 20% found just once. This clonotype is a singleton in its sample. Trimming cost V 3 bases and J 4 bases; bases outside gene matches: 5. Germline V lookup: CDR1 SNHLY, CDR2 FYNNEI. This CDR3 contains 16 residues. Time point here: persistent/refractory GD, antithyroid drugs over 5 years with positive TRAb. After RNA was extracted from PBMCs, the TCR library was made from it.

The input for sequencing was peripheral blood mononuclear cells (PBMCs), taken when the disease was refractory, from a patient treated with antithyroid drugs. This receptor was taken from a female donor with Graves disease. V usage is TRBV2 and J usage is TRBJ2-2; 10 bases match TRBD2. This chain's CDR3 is CASSERSGRITGELFF. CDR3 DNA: TGTGCCAGCAGTGAGCGTAGCGGGAGGATCACCGGGGAGCTGTTTTTT.